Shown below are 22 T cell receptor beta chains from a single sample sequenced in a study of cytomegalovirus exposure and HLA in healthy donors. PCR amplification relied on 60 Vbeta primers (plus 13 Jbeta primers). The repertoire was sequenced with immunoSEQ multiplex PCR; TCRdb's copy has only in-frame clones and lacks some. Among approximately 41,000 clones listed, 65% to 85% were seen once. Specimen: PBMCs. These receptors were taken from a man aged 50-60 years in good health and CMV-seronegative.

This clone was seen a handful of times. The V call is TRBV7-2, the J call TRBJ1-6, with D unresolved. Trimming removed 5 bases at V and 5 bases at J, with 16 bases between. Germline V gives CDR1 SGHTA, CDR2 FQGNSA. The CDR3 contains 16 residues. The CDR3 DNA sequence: TGTGCCAGCAGCCTATTCGCGACATCTAATAATTCACCCCTCCACTTT. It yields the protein CASSLFATSNNSPLHF.

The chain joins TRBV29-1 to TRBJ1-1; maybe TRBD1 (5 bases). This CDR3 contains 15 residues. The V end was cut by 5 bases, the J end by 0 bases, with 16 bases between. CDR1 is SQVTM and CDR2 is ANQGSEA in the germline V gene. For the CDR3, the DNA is TGCAGCGTTCAGGGAGGGTGGGGGATGAACACTGAAGCTTTCTTT. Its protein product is CSVQGGWGMNTEAFF. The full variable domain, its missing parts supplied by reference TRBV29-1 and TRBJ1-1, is SAVISQKPSRDICQRGTSLTIQCQVDSQVTMMFWYRQQPGQSLTLIATANQGSEATYESGFVIDKFPISRPNLTFSTLTVSNMSPEDSSIYLCSVQGGWGMNTEAFFGQGTRLTVV.

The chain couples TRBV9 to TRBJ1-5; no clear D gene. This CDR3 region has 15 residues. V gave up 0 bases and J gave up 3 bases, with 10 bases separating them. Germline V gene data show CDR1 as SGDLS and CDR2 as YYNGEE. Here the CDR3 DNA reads TGTGCCAGCAGCGTAGATGGAGGGCTCAATCAGCCCCAGCATTTT. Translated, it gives CASSVDGGLNQPQHF.

This CDR3 reads CASGSGLEQYEQYF. CDR3 sequence (DNA): TGTGCTAGTGGTTCGGGACTGGAACAATACGAGCAGTACTTC. The chain combines TRBV12-5 with TRBJ2-7; possible D gene TRBD2, 6 bases. Germline assignment: CDR1 LGHNT and CDR2 FRNRAP. Trimming left V 4 bases short and J 4 bases short, with 14 bases between. This CDR3 spans 14 amino acids.

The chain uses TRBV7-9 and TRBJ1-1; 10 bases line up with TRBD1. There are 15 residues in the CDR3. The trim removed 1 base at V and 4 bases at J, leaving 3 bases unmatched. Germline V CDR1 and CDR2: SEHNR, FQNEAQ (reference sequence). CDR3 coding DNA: TGTGCCAGCAGCTTAGGGGACAGGGGAGGCACTGAAGCTTTCTTT. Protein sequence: CASSLGDRGGTEAFF. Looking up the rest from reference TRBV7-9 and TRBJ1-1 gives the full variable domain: DTGVSQNPRHKITKRGQNVTFRCDPISEHNRLYWYRQTLGQGPEFLTYFQNEAQLEKSRLLSDRFSAERPKGSFSTLEIQRTEQGDSAMYLCASSLGDRGGTEAFFGQGTRLTVV.

In DNA form, the CDR3 reads TGTGCCTGGAGTCTCGGGGACCTTGCGGGGGGGCCAGTAGATACGCAGTATTTT. This codes for CAWSLGDLAGGPVDTQYF. The chain combines TRBV30 with TRBJ2-3; TRBD2 agrees at 9 bases. Germline V gene data show CDR1 as GTSNPN and CDR2 as SVGIG (reference sequence). The CDR3 is made up of 18 amino acids. V was pared by 2 bases and J by 5 bases, with 17 bases of the junction left unmatched.

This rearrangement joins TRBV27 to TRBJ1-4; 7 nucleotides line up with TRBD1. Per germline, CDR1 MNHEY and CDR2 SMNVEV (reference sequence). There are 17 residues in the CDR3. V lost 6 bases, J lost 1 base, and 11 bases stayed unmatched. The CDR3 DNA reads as TGTGCCAGCAGCCTGACAGGGTTTTGGGAAACTAATGAAAAACTGTTTTTT. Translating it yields CASSLTGFWETNEKLFF.

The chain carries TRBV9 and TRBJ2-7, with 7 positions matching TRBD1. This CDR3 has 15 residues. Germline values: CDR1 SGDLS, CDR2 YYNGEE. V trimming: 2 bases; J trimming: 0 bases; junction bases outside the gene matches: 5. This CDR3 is CASSVTGSSSYEQYF. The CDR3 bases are TGTGCCAGCAGCGTGACAGGGTCCAGCTCCTACGAGCAGTACTTC. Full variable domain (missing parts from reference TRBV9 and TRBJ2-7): DSGVTQTPKHLITATGQRVTLRCSPRSGDLSVYWYQQSLDQGLQFLIQYYNGEERAKGNILERFSAQQFPDLHSELNLSSLELGDSALYFCASSVTGSSSYEQYFGPGTRLTVT.

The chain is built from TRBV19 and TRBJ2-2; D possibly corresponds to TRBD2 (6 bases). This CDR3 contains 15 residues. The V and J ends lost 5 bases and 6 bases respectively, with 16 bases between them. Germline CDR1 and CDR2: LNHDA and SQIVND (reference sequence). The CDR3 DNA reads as TGTGCCAGTAGTTCGGGAGAGCTACGCGCCGGGGAGCTGTTTTTT. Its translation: CASSSGELRAGELFF.

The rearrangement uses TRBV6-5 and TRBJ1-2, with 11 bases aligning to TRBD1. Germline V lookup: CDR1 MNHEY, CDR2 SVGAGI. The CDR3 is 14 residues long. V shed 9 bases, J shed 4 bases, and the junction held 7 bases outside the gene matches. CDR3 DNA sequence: TGTGCCAGTCGCGGGACAGGGGGTGGCTATGGCTACACCTTC. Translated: CASRGTGGGYGYTF.

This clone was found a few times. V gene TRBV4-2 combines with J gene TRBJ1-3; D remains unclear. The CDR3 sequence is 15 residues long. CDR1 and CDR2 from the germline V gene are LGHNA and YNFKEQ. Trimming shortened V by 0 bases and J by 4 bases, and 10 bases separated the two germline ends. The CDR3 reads CASSQDSGSGNTIYF. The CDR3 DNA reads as TGTGCCAGCAGCCAAGATTCCGGGTCCGGAAACACCATATATTTT.

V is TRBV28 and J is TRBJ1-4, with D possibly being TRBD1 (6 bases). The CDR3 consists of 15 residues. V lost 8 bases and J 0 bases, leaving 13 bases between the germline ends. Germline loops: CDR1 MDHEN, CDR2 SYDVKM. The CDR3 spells CASVKGGATNEKLFF. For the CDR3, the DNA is TGTGCCAGCGTTAAAGGGGGAGCAACTAATGAAAAACTGTTTTTT.

In nucleotides, the CDR3 is TGTGCCAGCAGCGTAGAGGGAGCCGGGAGCGGGCCCCAGCATTTT. Its protein is CASSVEGAGSGPQHF. The chain combines TRBV9 with TRBJ1-5; no clear D. CDR1 and CDR2 (germline): SGDLS, YYNGEE. V dropped 0 bases and J dropped 9 bases, with 16 bases sitting between them. This CDR3 is 15 amino acids long.

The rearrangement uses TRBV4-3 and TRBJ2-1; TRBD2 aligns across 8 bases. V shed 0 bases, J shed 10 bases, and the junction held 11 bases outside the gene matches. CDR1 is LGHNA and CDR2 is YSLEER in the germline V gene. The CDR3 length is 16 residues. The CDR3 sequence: CASSQDGAGVLPEQFF. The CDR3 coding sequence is TGCGCCAGCAGCCAAGATGGAGCGGGAGTTCTACCCGAGCAGTTCTTC.

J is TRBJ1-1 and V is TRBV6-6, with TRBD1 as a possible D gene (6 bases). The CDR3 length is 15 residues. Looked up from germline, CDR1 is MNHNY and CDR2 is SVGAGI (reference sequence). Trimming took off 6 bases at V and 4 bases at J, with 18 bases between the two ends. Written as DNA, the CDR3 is TGTGCCAGCAGCCCCTCAAGGGGAGGGGGCACTGAAGCTTTCTTT. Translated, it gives CASSPSRGGGTEAFF.

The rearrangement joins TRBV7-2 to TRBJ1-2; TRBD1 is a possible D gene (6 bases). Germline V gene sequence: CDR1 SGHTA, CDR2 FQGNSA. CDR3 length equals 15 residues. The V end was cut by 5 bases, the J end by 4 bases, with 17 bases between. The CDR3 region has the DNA TGTGCCAGCAGCCCACACAGGGATTGGGGCTATGGCTACACCTTC. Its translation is CASSPHRDWGYGYTF.

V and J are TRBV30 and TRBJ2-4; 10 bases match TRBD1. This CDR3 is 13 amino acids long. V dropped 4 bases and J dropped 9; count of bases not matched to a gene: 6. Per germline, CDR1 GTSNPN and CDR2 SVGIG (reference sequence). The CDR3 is CAWTRDRGSIQYF. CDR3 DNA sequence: TGTGCCTGGACCCGGGACAGGGGCAGCATTCAGTACTTC.

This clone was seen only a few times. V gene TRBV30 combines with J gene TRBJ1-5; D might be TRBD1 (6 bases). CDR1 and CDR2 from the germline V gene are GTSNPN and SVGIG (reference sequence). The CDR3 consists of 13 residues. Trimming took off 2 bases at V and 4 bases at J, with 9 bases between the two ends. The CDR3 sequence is CAWSKQGNQPQHF. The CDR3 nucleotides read TGTGCCTGGAGTAAACAGGGAAATCAGCCCCAGCATTTT.

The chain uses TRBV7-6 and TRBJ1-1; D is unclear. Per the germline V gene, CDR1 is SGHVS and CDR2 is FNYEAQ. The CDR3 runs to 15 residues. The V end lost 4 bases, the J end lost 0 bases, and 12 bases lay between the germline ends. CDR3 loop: CASSYTGMMNTEAFF. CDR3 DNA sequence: TGTGCCAGCAGCTACACCGGGATGATGAACACTGAAGCTTTCTTT.

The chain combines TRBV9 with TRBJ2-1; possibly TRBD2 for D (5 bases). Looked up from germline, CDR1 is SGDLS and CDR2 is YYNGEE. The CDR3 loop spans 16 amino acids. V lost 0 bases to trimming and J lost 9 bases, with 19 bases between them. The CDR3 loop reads CASSVVATSPLFEQFF. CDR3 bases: TGTGCCAGCAGCGTAGTGGCCACTAGTCCCCTTTTTGAGCAGTTCTTC.

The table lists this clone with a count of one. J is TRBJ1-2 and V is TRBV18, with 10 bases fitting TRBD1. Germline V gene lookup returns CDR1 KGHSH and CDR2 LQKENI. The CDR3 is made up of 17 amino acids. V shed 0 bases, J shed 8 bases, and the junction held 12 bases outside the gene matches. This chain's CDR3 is CASSPPSGRDRGPGYTF. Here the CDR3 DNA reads TGTGCCAGCTCACCACCGAGCGGAAGGGACAGGGGTCCCGGCTACACCTTC. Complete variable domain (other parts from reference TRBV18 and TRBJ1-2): NAGVMQNPRHLVRRRGQEARLRCSPMKGHSHVYWYRQLPEEGLKFMVYLQKENIIDESGMPKERFSAEFPKEGPSILRIQQVVRGDSAAYFCASSPPSGRDRGPGYTFGSGTRLTVV.

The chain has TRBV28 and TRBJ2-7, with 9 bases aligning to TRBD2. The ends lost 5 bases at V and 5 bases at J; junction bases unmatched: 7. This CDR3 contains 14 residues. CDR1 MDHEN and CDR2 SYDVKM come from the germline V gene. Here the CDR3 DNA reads TGTGCCAGCAGTGGGGGGGGACTAGCCAACGAGCAGTACTTC. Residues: CASSGGGLANEQYF.